These 9 T cell receptor beta chains were sequenced from one sample in a study of T cell repertoires in aging, cancer and after chemotherapy. Amplification of TCR beta used genomic DNA extracted from peripheral blood. TRB rearrangements spanning V, D and J were amplified using mixed TRB-A/B primers. TCRdb redid the calling of the multiplex PCR reads with MiXCR, one entry per CDR3 protein. The table shows about 2,500 distinct CDR3 sequences, with 20% to 30% occurring only once. Sequencing input: blood. Source of these receptors: a human donor with a solid tumor.

The sample holds a few counts of this clonotype. The CDR3 DNA reads as TGTGCCAGCTCACCGGATTTATCCTACGAGCAGTACTTC. Protein sequence: CASSPDLSYEQYF. The chain is built from TRBV18 and TRBJ2-7; no clear D. The CDR3 spans 13 residues. Germline lookup yields CDR1 KGHSH and CDR2 LQKENI. Trimming cost V 3 bases and J 1 base, with 7 bases left between them. Filled out from reference TRBV18 and TRBJ2-7, the complete variable domain reads NAGVMQNPRHLVRRRGQEARLRCSPMKGHSHVYWYRQLPEEGLKFMVYLQKENIIDESGMPKERFSAEFPKEGPSILRIQQVVRGDSAAYFCASSPDLSYEQYFGPGTRLTVT.

This clonotype was recorded a few times. The chain recombines TRBV20-1 with TRBJ2-1; D unresolved. CDR3 length equals 15 residues. Germline assignment: CDR1 DFQATT and CDR2 SNEGSKA (reference sequence). Trimming pared 4 bases from V and 8 bases from J, leaving 21 bases between. CDR3 DNA: TGCAGTGCTATCCCCCGGGCTTTAGTTCGAGATGAGCAGTTCTTC. This translates into CSAIPRALVRDEQFF.

The chain links TRBV12-3 or TRBV12-4 to TRBJ1-6, with D unresolved. Trimming shortened V by 6 bases and J by 6 bases, and 12 bases separated the two germline ends. The CDR3 length is 14 residues. The chain's CDR3 is CASSQGQVNSPLHF. As DNA, the CDR3 is TGTGCCAGCAGCCAAGGGCAGGTTAATTCACCCCTCCACTTT.

This clonotype occurred a few times. This chain joins TRBV12-5 and TRBJ2-1; the D gene is possibly TRBD1 (6 bases). Per the germline V gene, CDR1 is LGHNT and CDR2 is FRNRAP. V lost 7 bases to trimming and J lost 9 bases, with 16 bases between them. There are 13 residues in the CDR3. In DNA form, the CDR3 reads TGTGCTAGTGCCTCAAACAGGGTTCGTGAGCAGTTCTTC. As protein: CASASNRVREQFF. The full variable domain, with the rest looked up from reference TRBV12-5 and TRBJ2-1, is DARVTQTPRHKVTEMGQEVTMRCQPILGHNTVFWYRQTMMQGLELLAYFRNRAPLDDSGMPKDRFSAEMPDATLATLKIQPSEPRDSAVYFCASASNRVREQFFGPGTRLTVL.

V and J are TRBV14 and TRBJ2-7; maybe TRBD1 (6 bases). V lost 3 bases, J lost 3 bases, and 12 bases lay in between. The CDR3 has 14 residues. Germline CDR1 and CDR2: SGHDN and FVKESK. CDR3 protein: CASSHGGRGYEQYF. The CDR3 coding sequence is TGTGCCAGCAGCCACGGCGGCAGGGGCTACGAGCAGTACTTC.

This sequence joins TRBV27 and TRBJ2-3, with D maybe TRBD2 (5 bases). The germline gives CDR1 MNHEY, CDR2 SMNVEV (reference sequence). V lost 7 bases to trimming and J lost 4 bases, with 6 bases between them. The CDR3 runs 11 residues. CDR3 in amino acids: CASTRADTQYF. As DNA, the CDR3 is TGTGCCAGCACGCGGGCAGATACGCAGTATTTT.

Points on this clonotype: Its ends do not fully match the called genes, so a read error is possible. The chain has TRBV11-1 and TRBJ2-2, with 8 bases aligning to TRBD2. CDR1 and CDR2 from the germline V gene are SGHAT and FQDESV (reference sequence). This CDR3 is 13 amino acids long. CDR3 protein: CASSSLSGGELLF. The CDR3 nucleotides read TGTGCCAGCAGCTCCCTGAGCGGGGGAGAGCTGCTTTTT.

A note on this clonotype: This sequence may be a read error, since a much larger clone differs from it by one base. CDR3 bases: TGTGCCTGGACCCGAGGGGGTATACAGGGACCCTATGGCTACAACTTC. It is translated as CAWTRGGIQGPYGYNF. The chain couples TRBV30 to TRBJ1-2; D might be TRBD1 (6 bases). This CDR3 comprises 16 residues. Germline assignment: CDR1 GTSNPN and CDR2 SVGIG (reference sequence).

The V call is TRBV7-9, the J call TRBJ1-1, with a possible D match to TRBD1 (5 bases). Trimming stripped 2 bases from V and 4 bases from J, with 11 bases between. Germline values: CDR1 SEHNR, CDR2 FQNEAQ (reference sequence). CDR3 length equals 14 residues. The CDR3 spells CASSLRRGGTEAFF. As DNA, the CDR3 is TGTGCCAGCAGCTTAAGAAGGGGTGGCACTGAAGCTTTCTTT. The whole variable domain, filled in from reference TRBV7-9 and TRBJ1-1, reads DTGVSQNPRHKITKRGQNVTFRCDPISEHNRLYWYRQTLGQGPEFLTYFQNEAQLEKSRLLSDRFSAERPKGSFSTLEIQRTEQGDSAMYLCASSLRRGGTEAFFGQGTRLTVV.